Listed here are 16 T cell receptor beta chains from one sample, sequenced in a study of CD8 T cells in ankylosing spondylitis. One entry per CDR3 protein, called by TCRdb with MiXCR from the 5' RACE reads. Here the sample spans 250,000 to 300,000 distinct CDR3 sequences, 20% being singletons. The sequenced sample was blood, either unsorted or a sorted T cell fraction (not recorded which). These receptors came from a male donor with ankylosing spondylitis or in good health (not recorded which).

This chain joins TRBV9 and TRBJ2-2, with 8 bases lining up with TRBD1. Germline V lookup: CDR1 SGDLS, CDR2 YYNGEE. The CDR3 has 15 residues. Losses at the gene ends were 0 bases for V and 3 bases for J; bases not matched to a gene: 1. Here the CDR3 DNA reads TGTGCCAGCAGCGTAGAGACAGGGGACACCGGGGAGCTGTTTTTT. Its protein is CASSVETGDTGELFF.

This clonotype was seen a few times. The chain couples TRBV28 to TRBJ2-2; the D is unclear. The germline gives CDR1 MDHEN, CDR2 SYDVKM. Deletions cut 2 bases from V and 7 bases from J, with 8 bases between. The CDR3 totals 13 residues. The CDR3 nucleotides are TGTGCCAGCAGTTTACCACCTATCGGGGAGCTGTTTTTT. It yields the protein CASSLPPIGELFF.

This clonotype was seen a handful of times. This chain uses TRBV15 with TRBJ2-4; D might be TRBD1 or TRBD2, each matching 5 bases. Trimming removed 1 base at V and 8 bases at J, with 15 bases between. The germline V gene encodes CDR1 LNHNV and CDR2 YYDKDF (reference sequence). This CDR3 contains 15 residues. The CDR3 loop reads CATSRGDSGVDIQYF. CDR3 coding DNA: TGTGCCACCAGCAGAGGCGACAGCGGCGTGGACATTCAGTACTTC.

The V gene is TRBV20-1, the J gene TRBJ1-2; D not resolved. The germline V and J ends were trimmed by 0 bases and 2 bases, with 10 bases remaining between them. The CDR3 extends over 14 amino acids. Germline lookup yields CDR1 DFQATT and CDR2 SNEGSKA (reference sequence). CDR3 in amino acids: CSARDPVGNYGYTF. CDR3 coding DNA: TGCAGTGCTAGAGATCCCGTGGGGAACTATGGCTACACCTTC.

This clonotype was counted ten times or more. This CDR3 is CSASAVTEAFF. CDR3 coding DNA: TGCAGTGCTAGTGCGGTAACTGAAGCTTTCTTT. This chain links TRBV20-1 with TRBJ1-1; no definite D call. The CDR3 extends over 11 amino acids. Trimming removed 3 bases at V and 5 bases at J, with 7 bases between. Germline V lookup: CDR1 DFQATT, CDR2 SNEGSKA (reference sequence).

V usage is TRBV29-1 and J usage is TRBJ2-3; 8 bases match TRBD2. Germline CDR1 and CDR2: SQVTM and ANQGSEA. The CDR3 consists of 13 residues. The CDR3 reads CSTGGGSTDTQYF. The CDR3 nucleotides are TGCTCGACGGGGGGGGGTAGCACAGATACGCAGTATTTT.

The table lists this clonotype with a few counts. This sequence joins TRBV7-8 and TRBJ2-5; the D gene is possibly TRBD1 (6 bases). V lost 4 bases and J lost 5, with 17 bases in between. CDR1 and CDR2 (germline): SGHVS, FQNEAQ. This CDR3 contains 15 residues. Here the CDR3 DNA reads TGTGCCAGCAGCTATGGATCCACAGGGTCGGAGACCCAGTACTTC. Translated: CASSYGSTGSETQYF.

J is TRBJ2-2 and V is TRBV23-1; no firm D call. TRBV23-1 is an ORF for which the function is uncertain. Trimming removed 3 bases from V and 0 bases from J, with 8 bases in between. This CDR3 region has 15 residues. Here the CDR3 reads CASSHPQANTGELFF. The CDR3 DNA sequence: TGCGCCAGCAGTCACCCTCAGGCGAACACCGGGGAGCTGTTTTTT.

In its sample, this clonotype was seen many times. The chain combines TRBV12-3 or TRBV12-4 with TRBJ1-1; possibly TRBD1 for D (6 bases). This CDR3 contains 16 residues. Trimming cost V 6 bases and J 3 bases, with 20 bases left between them. In nucleotides, the CDR3 is TGTGCCAGCAGCCGATCAGGGGCGACCCCGGACACTGAAGCTTTCTTT. Its protein is CASSRSGATPDTEAFF.

J is TRBJ2-3 and V is TRBV20-1, with 8 positions matching TRBD1. V shed 0 bases and J 4 bases; nucleotides not matched to a gene: 6. CDR3 length: 15 amino acids. Germline assignment: CDR1 DFQATT and CDR2 SNEGSKA (reference sequence). CDR3 residues: CSARDYGQGSDTQYF. The CDR3 DNA follows: TGCAGTGCTAGAGATTACGGACAGGGATCAGATACGCAGTATTTT.

The table lists this clonotype with many counts. The chain links TRBV6-2 or TRBV6-3 to TRBJ2-3, with 7 bases matching TRBD1. V gave up 0 bases and J gave up 6 bases; unmatched junction bases: 15. The CDR3 covers 18 residues. Germline V gene lookup returns CDR1 MNHEY and CDR2 SVGEGT. The CDR3 sequence is CASSYSPLTGDSRDTQYF. The CDR3, as DNA: TGTGCCAGCAGTTACTCTCCCCTTACAGGGGACAGTCGTGATACGCAGTATTTT.

V and J are TRBV29-1 and TRBJ2-5; TRBD2 agrees at 7 bases. The CDR3 spans 10 residues. Germline trimming cut 7 bases from V and 4 bases from J; bases unmatched to any gene: 0. Germline values: CDR1 SQVTM, CDR2 ANQGSEA. Written as DNA, the CDR3 is TGCAGCGCGGGAGGAGAGACCCAGTACTTC. This sequence encodes CSAGGETQYF.

This clonotype was observed once. The chain joins TRBV12-3 or TRBV12-4 to TRBJ2-1; no firm D call. This CDR3 region has 12 residues. V lost 1 base and J lost 9, with 7 bases in between. CDR3 in amino acids: CASSLDYGEQFF. CDR3 coding DNA: TGTGCCAGCAGTTTAGACTACGGTGAGCAGTTCTTC.

In nucleotides, the CDR3 is TGTGCCAGCAGCCCAGCGGGGGGTCACGAGCAGTACGTC. This sequence encodes CASSPAGGHEQYV. The chain links TRBV3-1 to TRBJ2-7; 9 nucleotides match TRBD2. Trimming removed 4 bases from V and 5 bases from J; junction bases left unmatched: 3. CDR3 length: 13 residues. Germline CDR1 is LGHDT and CDR2 is YNNKEL (reference sequence).

This clonotype was detected once. This chain connects TRBV7-2 to TRBJ2-5; D perhaps matches TRBD2 (7 bases). The CDR3 sequence is 16 residues long. V was pared by 4 bases and J by 5 bases, with 20 bases between. Germline lookup yields CDR1 SGHTA and CDR2 FQGNSA. The DNA for the CDR3 is TGTGCCAGCAGCTCGACCCGGGGGGCGATAAAGGAGACCCAGTACTTC. This codes for CASSSTRGAIKETQYF.

This clonotype was seen ten or more times. This sequence joins TRBV29-1 and TRBJ2-5, with D possibly being TRBD1 (6 bases). With 6 bases removed from V and 2 bases from J, the gap between germline ends came to 10 bases. The CDR3 has 12 residues. Germline CDR1 SQVTM, CDR2 ANQGSEA. The CDR3 reads CSVDSLQETQYF. The CDR3 bases are TGCAGCGTGGACAGCTTACAAGAGACCCAGTACTTC. Variable domain in full (rest from reference TRBV29-1 and TRBJ2-5): SAVISQKPSRDICQRGTSLTIQCQVDSQVTMMFWYRQQPGQSLTLIATANQGSEATYESGFVIDKFPISRPNLTFSTLTVSNMSPEDSSIYLCSVDSLQETQYFGPGTRLLVL.